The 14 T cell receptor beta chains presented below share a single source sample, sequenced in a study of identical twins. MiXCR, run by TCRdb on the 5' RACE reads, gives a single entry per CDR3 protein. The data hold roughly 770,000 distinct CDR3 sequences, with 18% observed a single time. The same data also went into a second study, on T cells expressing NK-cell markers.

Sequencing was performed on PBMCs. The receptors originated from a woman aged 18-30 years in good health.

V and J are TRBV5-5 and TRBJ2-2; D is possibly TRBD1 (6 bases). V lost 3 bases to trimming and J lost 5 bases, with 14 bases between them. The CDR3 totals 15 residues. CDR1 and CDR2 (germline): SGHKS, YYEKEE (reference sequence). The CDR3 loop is CASSSTPGATGELFF. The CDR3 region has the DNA TGTGCCAGCAGCTCTACGCCAGGGGCGACCGGGGAGCTGTTTTTT. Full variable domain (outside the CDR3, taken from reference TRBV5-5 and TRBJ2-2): DAGVTQSPTHLIKTRGQQVTLRCSPISGHKSVSWYQQVLGQGPQFIFQYYEKEERGRGNFPDRFSARQFPNYSSELNVNALLLGDSALYLCASSSTPGATGELFFGEGSRLTVL.

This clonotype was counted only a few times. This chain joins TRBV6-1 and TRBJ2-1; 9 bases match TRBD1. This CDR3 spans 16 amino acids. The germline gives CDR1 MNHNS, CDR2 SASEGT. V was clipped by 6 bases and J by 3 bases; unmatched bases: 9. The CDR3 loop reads CASSPTGGTYYNEQFF. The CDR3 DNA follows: TGTGCCAGCAGCCCGACAGGGGGGACTTACTACAATGAGCAGTTCTTC.

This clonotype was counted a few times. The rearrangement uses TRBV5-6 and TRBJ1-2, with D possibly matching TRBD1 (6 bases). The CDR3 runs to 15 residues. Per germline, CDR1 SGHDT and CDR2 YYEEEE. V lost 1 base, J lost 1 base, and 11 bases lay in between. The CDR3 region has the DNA TGTGCCAGCAGCTTGACAGGGAATGATAACTATGGCTACACCTTC. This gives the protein CASSLTGNDNYGYTF.

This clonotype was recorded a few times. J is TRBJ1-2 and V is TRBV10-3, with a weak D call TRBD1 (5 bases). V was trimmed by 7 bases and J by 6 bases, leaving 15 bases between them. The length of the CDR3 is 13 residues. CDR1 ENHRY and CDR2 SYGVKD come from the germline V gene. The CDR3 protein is CAIKRGVGDGYTF. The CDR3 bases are TGTGCCATCAAGCGGGGGGTAGGCGATGGCTACACCTTC.

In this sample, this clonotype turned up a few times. The CDR3 reads CASGLAGVNEQFF. The CDR3, as DNA: TGTGCCAGCGGACTAGCGGGAGTAAATGAGCAGTTCTTC. The rearrangement links TRBV12-3 or TRBV12-4 to TRBJ2-1; TRBD2 matches 13 bases. With V trimmed by 8 bases and J by 7 bases, 2 bases remained unmatched. CDR3 length equals 13 residues.

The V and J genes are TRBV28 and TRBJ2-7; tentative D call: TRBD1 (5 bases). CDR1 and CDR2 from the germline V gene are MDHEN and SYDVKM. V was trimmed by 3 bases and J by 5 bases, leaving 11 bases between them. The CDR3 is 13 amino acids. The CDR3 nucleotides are TGTGCCAGCAGTTTTAGGGGTACGGACGAGCAGTACTTC. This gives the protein CASSFRGTDEQYF.

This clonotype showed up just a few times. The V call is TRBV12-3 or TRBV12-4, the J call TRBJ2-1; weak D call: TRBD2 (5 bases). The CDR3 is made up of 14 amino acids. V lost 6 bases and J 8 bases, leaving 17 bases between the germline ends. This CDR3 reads CASSPWGEGDEQFF. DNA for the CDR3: TGTGCCAGCAGCCCCTGGGGAGAGGGAGATGAGCAGTTCTTC.

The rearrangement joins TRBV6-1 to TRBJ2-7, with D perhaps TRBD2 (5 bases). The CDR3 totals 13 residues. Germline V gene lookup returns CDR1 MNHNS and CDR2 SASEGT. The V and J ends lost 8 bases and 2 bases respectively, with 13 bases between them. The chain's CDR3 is CASVGSSTYEQYF. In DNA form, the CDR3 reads TGTGCCAGCGTAGGGAGCAGTACCTACGAGCAGTACTTC.

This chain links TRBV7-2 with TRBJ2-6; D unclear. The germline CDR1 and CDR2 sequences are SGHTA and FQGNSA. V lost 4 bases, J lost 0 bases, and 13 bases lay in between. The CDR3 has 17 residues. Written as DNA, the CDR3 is TGTGCCAGCAGCTCCCTCGTGGTTCCCTCTGGGGCCAACGTCCTGACTTTC. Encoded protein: CASSSLVVPSGANVLTF.

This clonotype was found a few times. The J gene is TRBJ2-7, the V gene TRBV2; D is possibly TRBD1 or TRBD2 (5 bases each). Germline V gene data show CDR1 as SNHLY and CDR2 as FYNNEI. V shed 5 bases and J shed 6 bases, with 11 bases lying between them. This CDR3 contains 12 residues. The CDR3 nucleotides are TGTGCCAGCAGTAAGCCGGGGCTCGAGCAGTACTTC. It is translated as CASSKPGLEQYF.

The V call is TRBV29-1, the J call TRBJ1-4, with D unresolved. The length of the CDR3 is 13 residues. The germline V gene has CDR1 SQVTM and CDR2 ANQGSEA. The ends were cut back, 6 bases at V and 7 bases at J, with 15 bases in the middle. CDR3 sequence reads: CSVAPFGSEKLFF. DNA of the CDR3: TGCAGCGTCGCGCCTTTCGGGAGTGAAAAACTGTTTTTT.

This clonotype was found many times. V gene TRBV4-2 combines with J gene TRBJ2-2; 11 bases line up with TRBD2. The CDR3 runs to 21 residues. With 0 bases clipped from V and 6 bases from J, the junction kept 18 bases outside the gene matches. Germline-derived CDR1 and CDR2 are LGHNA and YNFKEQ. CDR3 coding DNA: TGTGCCAGCAGCCAAGATGTTGGGCTAGCGGGGGGCCTCCCCAATCCCGGGGAGCTGTTTTTT. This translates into CASSQDVGLAGGLPNPGELFF.

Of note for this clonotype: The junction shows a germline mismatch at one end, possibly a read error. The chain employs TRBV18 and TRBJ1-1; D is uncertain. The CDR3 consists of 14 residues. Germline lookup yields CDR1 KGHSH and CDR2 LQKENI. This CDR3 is CASSPHTDLTEAFF. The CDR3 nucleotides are TGTGCCAGCTCTCCACACACCGACCTCACTGAAGCTTTCTTT.

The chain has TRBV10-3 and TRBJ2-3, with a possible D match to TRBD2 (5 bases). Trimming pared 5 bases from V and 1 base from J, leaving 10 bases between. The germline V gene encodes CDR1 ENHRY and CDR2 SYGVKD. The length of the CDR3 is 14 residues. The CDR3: CAISSERGTDTQYF. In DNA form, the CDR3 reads TGTGCCATCAGTTCGGAGAGGGGCACAGATACGCAGTATTTT.